The clone carrying this T cell receptor (beta chain) was picked up one time. As yet, its antigen is unknown. The sample originates from a study of graft-versus-host responses after intestinal transplantation. Data came from immunoSEQ multiplex PCR; TCRdb stores just in-frame clones and leaves some out. The sample records approximately 100,000 clones, about 88% being singletons. Points from the study as a whole: Analysis identified GvH clones in recipient marrow, with some appearing first in ileum or blood.

The germline V and J ends were trimmed by 0 bases and 5 bases, with 11 bases remaining between them. In germline, CDR1 is SGHAT, CDR2 FQDESV (reference sequence). The CDR3 has 14 amino acids. This specimen was unstimulated CD4+ T cells sorted from spleen or lymph node cells, taken before intestinal transplant. This chain connects TRBV11-1 to TRBJ2-7; D perhaps matches TRBD1 (6 bases). The receptor's source is a human donor who received an intestinal transplant. The CDR3 sequence is CASSLAHRENEQYF. The CDR3 coding sequence is TGTGCCAGCAGCTTAGCGCACAGGGAGAACGAGCAGTACTTC.